This T cell receptor beta chain was identified during a study of shared clonotypes between healthy human individuals. Profiling relied on immunoSEQ multiplex PCR, and the TCRdb table lists in-frame clones only, not all of them. The table includes millions of clones, roughly 93% detected once. The CDR3 consists of 17 residues. Germline V gives CDR1 MGHRA, CDR2 YSYEKL. With V trimmed by 1 base and J by 2 bases, 9 bases remained unmatched. The receptor was derived from a man aged 18 to 29 in good health. Some clones in this sample may be carry-over from other donors' samples. Sequencing input: naive CD4+ T cells from PBMCs. Subset in this sample: CD45RA+ positively selected. This rearrangement joins TRBV4-1 to TRBJ2-7; 9 bases map to TRBD1. CDR3 protein: CASSQVAEWTGAYEQYF. The CDR3, as DNA: TGCGCCAGCAGCCAAGTGGCTGAGTGGACAGGGGCCTACGAGCAGTACTTC.